The 31 T cell receptor beta chains presented below share a single source sample, sequenced in a study of blood T cell repertoires in COVID-19. Clones were read by immunoSEQ multiplex PCR, and TCRdb kept only the in-frame ones, dropping some. The sample includes 250,000 to 400,000 clones, about 90% seen only once; the top ten take roughly 2.9%. Sequencing was done on a sample of peripheral blood. Receptor source: a woman aged 25 to 39 with COVID-19, enrolled during active disease.

CDR3 nucleotides: TGTGCCTGGACCCGGGGAGGCTATGGCTACACCTTC. This gives the protein CAWTRGGYGYTF. The chain carries TRBV30 and TRBJ1-2; D unclear. CDR1 and CDR2 (germline): GTSNPN, SVGIG (reference sequence). This CDR3 has 12 amino acids. Between the trimmed V and J ends, which lost 4 bases and 4 bases, there was a span of 10 bases. Filled out from reference TRBV30 and TRBJ1-2, the complete variable domain reads SQTIHQWPATLVQPVGSPLSLECTVEGTSNPNLYWYRQAAGRGLQLLFYSVGIGQISSEVPQNLSASRPQDRQFILSSKKLLLSDSGFYLCAWTRGGYGYTFGSGTRLTVV.

V is TRBV28 and J is TRBJ1-4; D remains ambiguous. CDR3 size: 13 residues. The ends were cut back, 7 bases at V and 6 bases at J, with 12 bases in the middle. Germline CDR1 is MDHEN and CDR2 is SYDVKM. CDR3 residues: CASINPGDEKLFF. DNA for the CDR3: TGTGCCAGCATCAATCCCGGGGATGAAAAACTGTTTTTT.

This sequence joins TRBV19 and TRBJ2-1; 8 bases are shared with TRBD2. The CDR3 is 14 residues long. V lost 0 bases and J lost 10; bases outside the gene matches: 5. Germline V gene sequence: CDR1 LNHDA, CDR2 SQIVND (reference sequence). CDR3 coding DNA: TGTGCCAGTAGTATAGATCCGGCTAGCGGGGAGCAGTTCTTC. Protein product: CASSIDPASGEQFF.

As concerns this clone: The sample holds other DNA sequences that translate to the same CDR3. The gene calls are TRBV10-2 and TRBJ1-5; 8 positions agree with TRBD1. The CDR3 sequence is 14 residues long. Unmatched junction bases numbered 4, after V lost 2 bases and J lost 7 bases. From germline, CDR1 is WSHSY and CDR2 SAAADI. Here the CDR3 reads CASSEAGGGQPQHF. The CDR3 bases are TGCGCCAGCAGTGAGGCAGGGGGCGGACAGCCCCAGCATTTT.

The CDR3 reads CASSVGVNPGVGETQYF. DNA for the CDR3: TGTGCCAGCAGCGTAGGAGTGAATCCAGGGGTTGGGGAGACCCAGTACTTC. The genes are TRBV9 and TRBJ2-5, with D possibly TRBD1 on 6 matching bases. Trimming left V 0 bases short and J 5 bases short, with 20 bases between. Germline lookup yields CDR1 SGDLS and CDR2 YYNGEE. The CDR3 runs 17 residues.

This chain links TRBV29-1 with TRBJ1-1, with D unresolved. V lost 1 base to trimming and J lost 0 bases, with 12 bases between them. CDR1 is SQVTM and CDR2 is ANQGSEA in the germline V gene. The CDR3 is 15 amino acids. The CDR3 bases are TGCAGCGTTGAAGGTCCAGGAGGAATGAACACTGAAGCTTTCTTT. It is translated as CSVEGPGGMNTEAFF.

CDR3 sequence (DNA): TGTGCCAGCAGTGAACCAGGGTTGGCCACTGAAGCTTTCTTT. It is translated as CASSEPGLATEAFF. V usage is TRBV6-1 and J usage is TRBJ1-1, with D perhaps matching TRBD1 (5 bases). Germline V gene sequence: CDR1 MNHNS, CDR2 SASEGT. The CDR3 consists of 14 residues. Trimming pared 2 bases from V and 4 bases from J, leaving 11 bases between.

The chain is built from TRBV5-5 and TRBJ1-5; 7 bases align to TRBD1. The V gene end was trimmed by 4 bases and the J gene end by 9 bases; junction bases not matched to a gene: 13. The CDR3 sequence is 15 residues long. The germline V gene encodes CDR1 SGHKS and CDR2 YYEKEE (reference sequence). DNA for the CDR3: TGTGCCAGCAGCCGCGACAGGGCACAGGGGCGGCCCCAGCATTTT. Protein: CASSRDRAQGRPQHF.

V is TRBV2 and J is TRBJ2-1, with TRBD2 as a possible D gene (7 bases). This CDR3 has 15 amino acids. Germline lookup yields CDR1 SNHLY and CDR2 FYNNEI. V dropped 8 bases and J dropped 0 bases, with 14 bases sitting between them. The CDR3 nucleotides are TGTGCCAGCTCCAGGGAGGGGGTCTCCTACAATGAGCAGTTCTTC. Protein: CASSREGVSYNEQFF. Filled out from reference TRBV2 and TRBJ2-1, the complete variable domain reads EPEVTQTPSHQVTQMGQEVILRCVPISNHLYFYWYRQILGQKVEFLVSFYNNEISEKSEIFDDQFSVERPDGSNFTLKIRSTKLEDSAMYFCASSREGVSYNEQFFGPGTRLTVL.

The CDR3 DNA follows: TGTGCCAGCAGCTTGGACAGGGGGAATGAAAAACTGTTTTTT. It yields the protein CASSLDRGNEKLFF. This rearrangement joins TRBV5-6 to TRBJ1-4, with 8 bases that match TRBD1. V lost 0 bases, J lost 5 bases, and 0 bases stayed unmatched. In germline, CDR1 is SGHDT, CDR2 YYEEEE. This CDR3 has 14 amino acids. The full variable domain, in which reference TRBV5-6 and TRBJ1-4 provide the parts outside the CDR3, is DAGVTQSPTHLIKTRGQQVTLRCSPKSGHDTVSWYQQALGQGPQFIFQYYEEEERQRGNFPDRFSGHQFPNYSSELNVNALLLGDSALYLCASSLDRGNEKLFFGSGTQLSVL.

CDR3 sequence reads: CASSFSSGAGELFF. The CDR3 region has the DNA TGTGCCAGCAGCTTCTCATCGGGAGCCGGGGAGCTGTTTTTT. V is TRBV5-4 and J is TRBJ2-2, with D perhaps matching TRBD2 (6 bases). CDR3 length equals 14 residues. Germline values: CDR1 SGHNT, CDR2 YYREEE (reference sequence). Deletions cut 2 bases from V and 6 bases from J, with 11 bases between.

V and J are TRBV11-2 and TRBJ1-6; D call uncertain. CDR3 length equals 13 residues. Germline CDR1 and CDR2: SGHAT and FQNNGV. The V and J ends lost 0 bases and 8 bases respectively, with 5 bases between them. CDR3 sequence: CASSLDRDSPLHF. DNA for the CDR3: TGTGCCAGCAGCTTAGATCGGGATTCACCCCTCCACTTT.

The rearrangement links TRBV6-2 or TRBV6-3 to TRBJ2-1; D may be TRBD1 (6 bases). V lost 0 bases and J lost 4, with 10 bases in between. In germline, CDR1 is MNHEY, CDR2 SVGEGT. The CDR3 spans 15 residues. CDR3 DNA sequence: TGTGCCAGCAGTTACTCGGGGGCCCATTACAATGAGCAGTTCTTC. Its protein is CASSYSGAHYNEQFF.

The CDR3 DNA reads as TGCGCCAGCAGGGCCGCTAGCGGCCACGAGCAGTACTTC. Residues: CASRAASGHEQYF. The genes are TRBV5-1 and TRBJ2-7; 7 nucleotides line up with TRBD2. Germline CDR1 and CDR2: SGHRS and YFSETQ. The V and J ends lost 5 bases and 5 bases, in that order; junction bases with no gene match: 7. There are 13 residues in the CDR3.

The chain has TRBV18 and TRBJ2-7, with D uncertain. CDR1 is KGHSH, CDR2 LQKENI, per germline. V was shortened by 2 bases and J by 6 bases, with 8 bases between the two germline ends. The CDR3 runs to 12 residues. CDR3 sequence (DNA): TGTGCCAGCTCACCAGGGTCGGGCGAGCAGTACTTC. Translated: CASSPGSGEQYF. The variable domain in full, completed from reference TRBV18 and TRBJ2-7, reads NAGVMQNPRHLVRRRGQEARLRCSPMKGHSHVYWYRQLPEEGLKFMVYLQKENIIDESGMPKERFSAEFPKEGPSILRIQQVVRGDSAAYFCASSPGSGEQYFGPGTRLTVT.

The DNA for the CDR3 is TGTGCCAGCAGTTTGGGGACAGCATCTGGCTACACCTTC. It is translated as CASSLGTASGYTF. The chain is built from TRBV12-3 or TRBV12-4 and TRBJ1-2; 7 nucleotides agree with TRBD1. The CDR3 runs to 13 residues. V was clipped by 3 bases and J by 7 bases; unmatched bases: 5.

J is TRBJ2-1 and V is TRBV19; D not resolved. Germline CDR1 and CDR2: LNHDA and SQIVND (reference sequence). The V and J ends lost 6 bases and 5 bases respectively, with 5 bases between them. CDR3 length: 11 amino acids. The CDR3 here is CASSRDNEQFF. For the CDR3, the DNA is TGTGCCAGTAGCCGAGACAATGAGCAGTTCTTC.

The chain couples TRBV30 to TRBJ1-2, with D possibly matching TRBD1 (5 bases). The CDR3 runs 14 residues. Germline V gene sequence: CDR1 GTSNPN, CDR2 SVGIG (reference sequence). V was pared by 0 bases and J by 4 bases, with 12 bases between. The CDR3 DNA sequence: TGTGCCTGGAGTGTACGGGAGGGGAGCTATGGCTACACCTTC. This translates into CAWSVREGSYGYTF.

The chain joins TRBV2 to TRBJ2-5; the match to TRBD2 covers 10 bases. Germline lookup yields CDR1 SNHLY and CDR2 FYNNEI. The junction had 3 bases not matched to a gene; V was cut back by 1 base and J by 4 bases. CDR3 length: 15 residues. This CDR3 reads CASSEVAGGLETQYF. The CDR3 DNA is TGTGCCAGCAGTGAAGTAGCGGGAGGATTAGAGACCCAGTACTTC.

This chain uses TRBV10-2 with TRBJ1-1, with D tentatively TRBD1 (5 bases). Germline V CDR1 and CDR2: WSHSY, SAAADI. Trimming pared 0 bases from V and 3 bases from J, leaving 14 bases between. The CDR3 length is 16 residues. For the CDR3, the DNA is TGCGCCAGCAGTGAGTCGTCAGGCAGGGTCTACACTGAAGCTTTCTTT. Its protein product is CASSESSGRVYTEAFF.

This clone was picked up a small number of times. The rearrangement uses TRBV5-1 and TRBJ1-2; the match to TRBD1 covers 8 bases. The CDR3 contains 16 residues. The trim removed 0 bases at V and 1 base at J, leaving 5 bases unmatched. Germline-derived CDR1 and CDR2 are SGHRS and YFSETQ. In DNA form, the CDR3 reads TGCGCCAGCAGCTTGGGTCCGGGACAGGTTAACTATGGCTACACCTTC. Protein product: CASSLGPGQVNYGYTF.

The V and J genes are TRBV6-1 and TRBJ1-1; 9 nucleotides match TRBD1. The CDR3 is 14 residues long. CDR1 is MNHNS and CDR2 is SASEGT in the germline V gene. V was pared by 3 bases and J by 6 bases, with 5 bases of the junction left unmatched. The DNA of the CDR3 is TGTGCCAGCAGTGATTACAGGGGGCGATCTGAAGCTTTCTTT. It is translated as CASSDYRGRSEAFF.

This chain links TRBV5-1 with TRBJ2-3; 16 nucleotides agree with TRBD2. The length of the CDR3 is 19 residues. The J segment lost 6 bases and the V segment lost 3 bases, leaving 13 bases of the junction unmatched. CDR1 SGHRS and CDR2 YFSETQ come from the germline V gene. CDR3 in DNA: TGCGCCAGCAGCTGGACACCCGGGACTAGCGGGAGGGCCATGGATACGCAGTATTTT. This sequence encodes CASSWTPGTSGRAMDTQYF.

The chain has TRBV10-3 and TRBJ2-2; maybe TRBD1 (5 bases). The V and J ends lost 0 bases and 3 bases respectively, with 11 bases between them. CDR1 is ENHRY, CDR2 SYGVKD, per germline. This CDR3 has 16 amino acids. CDR3 in amino acids: CAISESAKGDTGELFF. The CDR3 DNA sequence: TGTGCCATCAGTGAGTCCGCCAAAGGGGACACCGGGGAGCTGTTTTTT.

In DNA, the CDR3 is TGTGCCAGCAGCTTCCCCGGGACAGTCGGGGCCAACGTCCTGACTTTC. Its translation is CASSFPGTVGANVLTF. The chain recombines TRBV5-4 with TRBJ2-6; TRBD1 aligns across 7 bases. The CDR3 has 16 residues. Germline trimming cut 2 bases from V and 4 bases from J; bases unmatched to any gene: 6. The germline V gene has CDR1 SGHNT and CDR2 YYREEE (reference sequence).

The gene calls are TRBV7-9 and TRBJ2-3; D not resolved. CDR3 length equals 14 residues. Trimming stripped 2 bases from V and 5 bases from J, with 11 bases between. CDR1 is SEHNR and CDR2 is FQNEAQ in the germline V gene (reference sequence). This CDR3 is CASSLTGSLDTQYF. The CDR3, as DNA: TGTGCCAGCAGCTTAACTGGTAGTCTAGATACGCAGTATTTT.

V gene TRBV9 combines with J gene TRBJ2-7; 8 positions match TRBD2. This CDR3 comprises 16 residues. Germline CDR1 and CDR2: SGDLS and YYNGEE. Trimming took 3 bases from V and 0 from J; bases not matched to a gene: 8. CDR3 bases: TGTGCCAGCAGCGGAGGGCCAGCGGGGGTCTCCTACGAGCAGTACTTC. Encoded protein: CASSGGPAGVSYEQYF. Drawing the rest from reference TRBV9 and TRBJ2-7, the complete variable domain is DSGVTQTPKHLITATGQRVTLRCSPRSGDLSVYWYQQSLDQGLQFLIQYYNGEERAKGNILERFSAQQFPDLHSELNLSSLELGDSALYFCASSGGPAGVSYEQYFGPGTRLTVT.

The J gene is TRBJ1-1, the V gene TRBV29-1; 8 nucleotides align to TRBD1. With V trimmed by 6 bases and J by 4 bases, 4 bases remained unmatched. This CDR3 is built from 12 residues. Germline CDR1 is SQVTM and CDR2 is ANQGSEA. The CDR3 reads CSVDRAATEAFF. The DNA of the CDR3 is TGCAGCGTGGACAGGGCGGCCACTGAAGCTTTCTTT. The variable domain in full, completed from reference TRBV29-1 and TRBJ1-1, reads SAVISQKPSRDICQRGTSLTIQCQVDSQVTMMFWYRQQPGQSLTLIATANQGSEATYESGFVIDKFPISRPNLTFSTLTVSNMSPEDSSIYLCSVDRAATEAFFGQGTRLTVV.

V is TRBV2 and J is TRBJ2-1; 8 bases are shared with TRBD1. Germline values: CDR1 SNHLY, CDR2 FYNNEI. CDR3 length equals 14 residues. The V and J ends lost 3 bases and 7 bases, in that order; junction bases with no gene match: 5. CDR3 DNA sequence: TGTGCCAGCAGTGAGAGACAGGGGATTAATGAGCAGTTCTTC. Translating gives CASSERQGINEQFF.

This chain joins TRBV6-5 and TRBJ1-1; no reliable D call. The CDR3 spans 13 residues. Trimming shortened V by 7 bases and J by 3 bases, and 12 bases separated the two germline ends. CDR1 is MNHEY, CDR2 SVGAGI, per germline. CDR3 nucleotides: TGTGCCAGCACAGGCACAACTCACACTGAAGCTTTCTTT. Amino acid sequence: CASTGTTHTEAFF.

The rearrangement links TRBV7-9 to TRBJ1-6; possible D gene TRBD1, 5 bases. In germline, CDR1 is SEHNR, CDR2 FQNEAQ (reference sequence). The CDR3 contains 15 residues. Trimming took 0 bases from V and 9 from J, leaving 12 bases between them. In DNA form, the CDR3 reads TGTGCCAGCAGCTTAGCGCTAGGGGAAGGTTCACCCCTCCACTTT. Protein sequence: CASSLALGEGSPLHF.